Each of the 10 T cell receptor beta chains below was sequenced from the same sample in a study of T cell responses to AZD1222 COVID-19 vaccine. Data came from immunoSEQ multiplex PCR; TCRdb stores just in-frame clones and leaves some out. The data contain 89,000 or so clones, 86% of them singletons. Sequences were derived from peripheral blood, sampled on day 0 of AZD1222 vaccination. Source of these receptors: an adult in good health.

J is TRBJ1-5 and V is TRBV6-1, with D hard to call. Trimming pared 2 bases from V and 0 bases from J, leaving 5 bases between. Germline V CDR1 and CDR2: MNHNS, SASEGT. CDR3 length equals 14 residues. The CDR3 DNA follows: TGTGCCAGCAGTGAACAGGTTAGCAATCAGCCCCAGCATTTT. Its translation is CASSEQVSNQPQHF.

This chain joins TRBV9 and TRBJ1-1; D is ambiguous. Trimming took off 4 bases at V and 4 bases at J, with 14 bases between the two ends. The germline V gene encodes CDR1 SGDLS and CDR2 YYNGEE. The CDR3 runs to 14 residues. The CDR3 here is CASSPRHISTEAFF. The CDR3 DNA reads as TGTGCCAGCAGCCCCAGGCATATAAGCACTGAAGCTTTCTTT.

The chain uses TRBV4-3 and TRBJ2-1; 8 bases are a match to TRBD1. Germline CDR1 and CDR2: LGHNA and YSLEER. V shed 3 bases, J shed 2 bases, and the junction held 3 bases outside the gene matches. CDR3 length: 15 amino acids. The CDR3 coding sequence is TGCGCCAGCAGCCAGGACAGGGCTACCTACAATGAGCAGTTCTTC. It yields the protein CASSQDRATYNEQFF.

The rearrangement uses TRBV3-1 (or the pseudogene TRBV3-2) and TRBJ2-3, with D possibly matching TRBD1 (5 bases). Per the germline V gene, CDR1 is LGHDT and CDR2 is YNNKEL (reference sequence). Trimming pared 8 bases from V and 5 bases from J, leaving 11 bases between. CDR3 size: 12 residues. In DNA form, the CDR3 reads TGTGCCAGCCGGACATCGGGAGATACGCAGTATTTT. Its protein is CASRTSGDTQYF.

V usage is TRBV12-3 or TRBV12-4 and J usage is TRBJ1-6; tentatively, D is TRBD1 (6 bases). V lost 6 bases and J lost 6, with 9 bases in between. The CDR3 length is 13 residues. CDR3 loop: CASSGTSNSPLHF. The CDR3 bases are TGTGCCAGCAGCGGGACAAGTAATTCACCCCTCCACTTT.

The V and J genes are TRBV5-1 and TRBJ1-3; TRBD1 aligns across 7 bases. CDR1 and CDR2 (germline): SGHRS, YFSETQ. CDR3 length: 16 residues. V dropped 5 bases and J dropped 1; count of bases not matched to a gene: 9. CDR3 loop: CASSRQGRESGNTIYF. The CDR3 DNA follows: TGCGCCAGCAGTAGACAGGGAAGGGAATCTGGAAACACCATATATTTT.

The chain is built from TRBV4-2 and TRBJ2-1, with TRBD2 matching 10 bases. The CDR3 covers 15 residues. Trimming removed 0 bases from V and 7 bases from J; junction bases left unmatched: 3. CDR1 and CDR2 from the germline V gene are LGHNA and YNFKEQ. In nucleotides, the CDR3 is TGTGCCAGCAGCCAAGATAGCGGGAGGACGAATGAGCAGTTCTTC. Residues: CASSQDSGRTNEQFF.

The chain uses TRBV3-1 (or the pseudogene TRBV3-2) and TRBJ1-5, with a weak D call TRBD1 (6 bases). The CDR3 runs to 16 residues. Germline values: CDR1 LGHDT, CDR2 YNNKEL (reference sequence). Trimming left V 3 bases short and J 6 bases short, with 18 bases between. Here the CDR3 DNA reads TGTGCCAGCAGCCACAAAGGGGGGGGCCTTGGTCAGCCCCAGCATTTT. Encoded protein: CASSHKGGGLGQPQHF.

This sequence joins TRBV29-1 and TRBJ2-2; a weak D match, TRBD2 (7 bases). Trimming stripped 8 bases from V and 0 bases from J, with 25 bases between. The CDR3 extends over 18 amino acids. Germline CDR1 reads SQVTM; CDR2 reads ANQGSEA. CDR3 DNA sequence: TGCAGCCGGGTGGTTAGACGGGGGGCATCCGCGAACACCGGGGAGCTGTTTTTT. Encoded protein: CSRVVRRGASANTGELFF.

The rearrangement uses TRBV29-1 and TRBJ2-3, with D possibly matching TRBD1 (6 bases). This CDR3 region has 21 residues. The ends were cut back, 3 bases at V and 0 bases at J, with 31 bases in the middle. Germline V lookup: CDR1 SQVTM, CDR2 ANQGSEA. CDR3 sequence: CSVDRLGGAGVPRYSTDTQYF. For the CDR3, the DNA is TGCAGCGTTGATCGTTTGGGTGGGGCAGGGGTTCCCAGATACAGCACAGATACGCAGTATTTT.